This entry lists 15 T cell receptor beta chains sequenced from one sample in a study of post-analysis software for immune sequencing data. These receptors have no known antigen. The TCR beta cDNA libraries carried unique molecular identifiers. In TCRdb, the PCR reads were re-called with MiXCR into one record per CDR3 protein. The sample includes hundreds of thousands of distinct CDR3 sequences, approximately 60% of them seen just once. Study results and caveats: Compared with controls, patients had more of five or six TRBV segments, including TRBV5-6, TRBV5-1 and TRBV20-1.

The sequencing sample was made of blood. The receptors were gathered from a girl under 10 years old with multiple sclerosis.

V gene TRBV6-6 combines with J gene TRBJ2-7; 9 bases line up with TRBD1. With 8 bases clipped from V and 6 bases from J, the junction kept 8 bases outside the gene matches. Germline CDR1 MNHNY, CDR2 SVGAGI (reference sequence). The length of the CDR3 is 13 residues. The CDR3 is CASAGDRVGEQYF. As DNA, the CDR3 is TGTGCCAGCGCTGGGGACAGGGTAGGCGAGCAGTACTTC.

CDR3 loop: CASSFRGGGYTF. CDR3 nucleotide sequence: TGTGCCAGCAGTTTTCGGGGGGGAGGCTACACCTTC. The gene calls are TRBV12-3 or TRBV12-4 and TRBJ1-2; the D gene is possibly TRBD1 (5 bases). The CDR3 spans 12 residues. V dropped 3 bases and J dropped 8 bases, with 10 bases sitting between them.

This clonotype was counted between two and nine times. The chain has TRBV11-2 and TRBJ1-2; D is possibly TRBD1 (5 bases). Trimming stripped 5 bases from V and 7 bases from J, with 26 bases between. The CDR3 has 17 amino acids. CDR1 and CDR2 from the germline V gene are SGHAT and FQNNGV. CDR3 nucleotides: TGTGCCAGCAGCGCCTCCGGGGGACCGGCATCGAGGGGTGGCTACACCTTC. Translated: CASSASGGPASRGGYTF.

This clonotype was found a few times. The V gene is TRBV10-3, the J gene TRBJ1-2; D perhaps matches TRBD1 (6 bases). The V end was cut by 6 bases, the J end by 6 bases, with 17 bases between. Germline CDR1 and CDR2: ENHRY and SYGVKD. The CDR3 has 14 residues. The CDR3 is CAISGTPNGDGYTF. The CDR3 bases are TGTGCCATCAGCGGGACACCAAACGGGGATGGCTACACCTTC.

This clonotype occurred a few times. The chain has TRBV7-9 and TRBJ2-3; D might be TRBD2 (6 bases). The CDR3 extends over 13 amino acids. Trimming stripped 11 bases from V and 2 bases from J, with 14 bases between. CDR1 and CDR2 from the germline V gene are SEHNR and FQNEAQ (reference sequence). The CDR3 DNA is TGTGCCGCGGGGCGGTCCCCCACAGATACGCAGTATTTT. It translates to CAAGRSPTDTQYF.

Here the CDR3 reads CASSLDSGATDTQYF. The CDR3 nucleotides are TGTGCCAGCAGCTTAGATAGCGGGGCCACAGATACGCAGTATTTT. The V and J genes are TRBV7-2 and TRBJ2-3; TRBD2 matches at 8 bases. The CDR3 runs 15 residues. Germline V gene data show CDR1 as SGHTA and CDR2 as FQGNSA. The junction had 2 bases not matched to a gene; V was cut back by 1 base and J by 2 bases.

The chain has TRBV4-2 and TRBJ2-3; 10 bases line up with TRBD1. The germline V gene encodes CDR1 LGHNA and CDR2 YNFKEQ. Trimming at V came to 4 bases and at J to 4 bases, leaving 5 bases not matched to a gene. The CDR3 is 15 amino acids. The CDR3: CASSLRDRGADTQYF. The CDR3 DNA follows: TGTGCCAGCAGCCTCCGGGACAGGGGAGCAGATACGCAGTATTTT.

This sequence joins TRBV12-3 or TRBV12-4 and TRBJ1-1, with D maybe TRBD1 (6 bases). V was trimmed by 7 bases and J by 11 bases, leaving 14 bases between them. The CDR3 is 11 amino acids. CDR3 nucleotide sequence: TGTGCCAGCACCCTAGGGGGGCGGGCTTTCTTT. This translates into CASTLGGRAFF.

A word on this clonotype: The junction shows a germline mismatch at one end, possibly a read error. V usage is TRBV5-5 and J usage is TRBJ2-1, with D perhaps TRBD1 (6 bases). The V gene's germline CDR1 is SGHKS and CDR2 YYEKEE (reference sequence). The CDR3 sequence is 15 residues long. Here the CDR3 reads CASSLEQGTYSEQFF. For the CDR3, the DNA is TGTGCCAGCAGCTTGGAACAGGGAACATACAGTGAGCAGTTCTTC.

V gene TRBV6-5 combines with J gene TRBJ1-2; D perhaps matches TRBD1 (5 bases). Germline V CDR1 and CDR2: MNHEY, SVGAGI. Trimming removed 1 base at V and 6 bases at J, with 15 bases between. This CDR3 contains 15 residues. The CDR3 here is CASSYFSGGGNGYTF. CDR3 DNA: TGTGCCAGCAGTTACTTCTCCGGGGGAGGTAATGGCTACACCTTC.

The chain joins TRBV29-1 to TRBJ2-3, with 9 bases identical to TRBD1. The trim removed 7 bases at V and 4 bases at J, leaving 9 bases unmatched. Germline V lookup: CDR1 SQVTM, CDR2 ANQGSEA. The CDR3 extends over 14 amino acids. In DNA, the CDR3 is TGCAGCGCGGCTGGTGGGACAGGGTCAGATACGCAGTATTTT. This codes for CSAAGGTGSDTQYF.

The chain uses TRBV4-3 and TRBJ2-1; 9 nucleotides match TRBD2. Germline CDR1 reads LGHNA; CDR2 reads YSLEER. J lost 9 bases, V lost 2 bases, and 5 bases had no gene match. This CDR3 contains 14 residues. CDR3 in amino acids: CASSQTGTSIEQFF. The DNA of the CDR3 is TGCGCCAGCAGCCAAACCGGGACTAGCATTGAGCAGTTCTTC.

The genes are TRBV7-8 and TRBJ1-5; D call uncertain. V was pared by 4 bases and J by 4 bases, with 11 bases between. The CDR3 contains 14 residues. In germline, CDR1 is SGHVS, CDR2 FQNEAQ. CDR3 sequence reads: CASSSRRVNQPQHF. CDR3 coding DNA: TGTGCCAGCAGCTCTAGGCGGGTGAATCAGCCCCAGCATTTT.

The rearrangement joins TRBV29-1 to TRBJ2-3; D not resolved. V was trimmed by 4 bases and J by 2 bases, leaving 7 bases between them. Germline CDR1 reads SQVTM; CDR2 reads ANQGSEA. The CDR3 contains 12 residues. The CDR3 reads CSVVRDTDTQYF. The CDR3 DNA follows: TGCAGCGTTGTAAGGGACACAGATACGCAGTATTTT.

The chain is built from TRBV4-2 and TRBJ2-5; TRBD2 is a possible D gene (5 bases). The CDR3 loop spans 14 amino acids. V was cut by 5 bases and J by 5 bases, with 15 bases left in between. CDR1 and CDR2 (germline): LGHNA, YNFKEQ. CDR3 sequence reads: CASSYYRGSETQYF. CDR3 coding DNA: TGTGCCAGCAGCTACTATCGGGGATCGGAGACCCAGTACTTC.